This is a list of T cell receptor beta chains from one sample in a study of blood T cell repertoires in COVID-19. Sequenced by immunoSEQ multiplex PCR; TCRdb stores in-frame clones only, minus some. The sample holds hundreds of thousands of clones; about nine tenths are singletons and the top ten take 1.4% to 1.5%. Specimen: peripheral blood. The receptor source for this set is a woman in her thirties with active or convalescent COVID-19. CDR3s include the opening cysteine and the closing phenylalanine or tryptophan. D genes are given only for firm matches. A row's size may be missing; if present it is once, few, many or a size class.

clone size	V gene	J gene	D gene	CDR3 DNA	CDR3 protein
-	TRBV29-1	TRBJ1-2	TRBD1	TGCAGCGTTGGGACAGGCGGCTTGGGCTATGGCTACACCTTC	CSVGTGGLGYGYTF
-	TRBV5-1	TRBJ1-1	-	TGCGCCAGCAGCTTGGACGGGTCTACAGGCACTGAAGCTTTCTTT	CASSLDGSTGTEAFF
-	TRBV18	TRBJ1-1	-	TGTGCCAGCTCACCAGGGCAGATCGACGGTGAAGCTTTCTTT	CASSPGQIDGEAFF
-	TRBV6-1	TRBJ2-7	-	TGTGCCAGCAGTGAATTTGACAGCCCATCCTACGAGCAGTACTTC	CASSEFDSPSYEQYF
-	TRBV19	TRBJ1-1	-	TGTGCCAGTATAAGACGGGGAGGGAACACTGAAGCTTTCTTT	CASIRRGGNTEAFF
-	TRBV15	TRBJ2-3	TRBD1	TGTGCCACCAGCATTGGGACAGTAAGTCCAGATACGCAGTATTTT	CATSIGTVSPDTQYF
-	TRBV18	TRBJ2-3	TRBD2	TGTGCCAGCCGACCATTGGGGCTAGCGGGGGGATCAAGCACAGATACGCAGTATTTT	CASRPLGLAGGSSTDTQYF
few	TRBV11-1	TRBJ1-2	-	TGTGCCAGCAGCCCTCGGGGGGGGCTCTATGGCTACACCTTC	CASSPRGGLYGYTF
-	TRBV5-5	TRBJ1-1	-	TGTGCCAGCAGCTTGGACAGGGTGCTCACTGAAGCTTTCTTT	CASSLDRVLTEAFF
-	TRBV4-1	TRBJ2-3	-	TGCGCCAGCAGCCAAGACCCCGTGCTTGCGGGAATTGCAAATACGCAGTATTTT	CASSQDPVLAGIANTQYF
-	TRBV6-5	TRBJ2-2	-	TGTGCCAGCAGCAGGACAGCGAACACCGGGGAGCTGTTTTTT	CASSRTANTGELFF
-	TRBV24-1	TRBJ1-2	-	TGTGCCACCGCGTGTGGCTACACCTTC	CATACGYTF
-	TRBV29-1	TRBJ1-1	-	TGCAGCGTTGTGTACCAGACAGGAGGCACTGAAGCTTTCTTT	CSVVYQTGGTEAFF
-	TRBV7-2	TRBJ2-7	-	TGTGCCAGCAGCTTACAGGGTGGCTACGAGCAGTACTTC	CASSLQGGYEQYF
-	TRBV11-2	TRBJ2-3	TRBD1	TGTGCCAGCAGCTTACCTTGGACAGGGGGCGCACCAGATACGCAGTATTTT	CASSLPWTGGAPDTQYF
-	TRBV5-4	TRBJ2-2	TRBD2	TGTGCCAGCAGCCGTATCACTAGCGGGGAGAACACCGGGGAGCTGTTTTTT	CASSRITSGENTGELFF
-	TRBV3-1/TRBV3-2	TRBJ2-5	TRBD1	TGTGCCAGCAGCCAAGATGGGACAGCGCAAGAGACCCAGTACTTC	CASSQDGTAQETQYF
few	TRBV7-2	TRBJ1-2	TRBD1	TGTGCCAGCAGCAGATCAGGGGGCTCCGTATTTGGCTACACCTTC	CASSRSGGSVFGYTF
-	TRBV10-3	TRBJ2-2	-	TGTGCCATCAGTGATGAGGGACATCTTCAAAGGATGGACACCGGGGAGCTGTTTTTT	CAISDEGHLQRMDTGELFF
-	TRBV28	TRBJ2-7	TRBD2	TGTGCCAGCAGTTTCCGTGGAGCGGGAGGGTGGGAGCAGTACTTC	CASSFRGAGGWEQYF
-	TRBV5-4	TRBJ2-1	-	TGTGCCAGCAGCCGAGGCCCCGAGAGCTCCTACAATGAGCAGTTCTTC	CASSRGPESSYNEQFF
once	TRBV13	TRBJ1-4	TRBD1	TGTGCCAGCAGCCCTGGACAGGGGAATGAAAAACTGTTTTTT	CASSPGQGNEKLFF
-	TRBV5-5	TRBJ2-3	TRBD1	TGTGCCAGCAGCCAAGAACCCTTTCCGGGGACAGGGGACACAGATACGCAGTATTTT	CASSQEPFPGTGDTDTQYF
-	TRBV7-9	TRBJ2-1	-	TGTGCCAGCAGCGAGGGGACATCCTACAATGAGCAGTTCTTC	CASSEGTSYNEQFF
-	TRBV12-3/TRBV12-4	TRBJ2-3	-	TGTGCCAGCAGTTTAAACGGGATGGATACGCAGTATTTT	CASSLNGMDTQYF
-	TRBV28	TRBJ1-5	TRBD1	TGTGCCAGCAGTGTTACAGGGGGCAATCAGCCCCAGCATTTT	CASSVTGGNQPQHF
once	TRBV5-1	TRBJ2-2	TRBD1	TGCGCCAGCAGCTCGGGACAGTTCACCGGGGAGCTGTTTTTT	CASSSGQFTGELFF
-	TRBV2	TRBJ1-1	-	TGTGCCACCACGAGGTGGAGGGGTGGGGACACTGAAGCTTTCTTT	CATTRWRGGDTEAFF
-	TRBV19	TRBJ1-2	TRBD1	TGTGCCAGCGGGGGACAGGACCGAGGCTACACCTTC	CASGGQDRGYTF
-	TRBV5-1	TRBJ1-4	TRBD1	TGCGCCAGCAGCTCGGACGGGCGACAGGGGGAAAAACTGTTTTTT	CASSSDGRQGEKLFF
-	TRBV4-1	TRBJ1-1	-	TGCGCCAGCAGCCAAGAAGCCGCAGGAGAAGCTTTCTTT	CASSQEAAGEAFF
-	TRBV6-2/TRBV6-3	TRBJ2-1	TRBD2	TGTGCCAGCAGTTCTACCCCCGGGACTAGCGGGAACATGGGGTCCTACAATGAGCAGTTCTTC	CASSSTPGTSGNMGSYNEQFF
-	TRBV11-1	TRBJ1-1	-	TGTGCCAGCAGTTATAGACAGAACACTGAAGCTTTCTTT	CASSYRQNTEAFF
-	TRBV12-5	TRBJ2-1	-	TGTGCTAGTGGTTTGGTAGTCGCTATGAATGAGCAGTTCTTC	CASGLVVAMNEQFF
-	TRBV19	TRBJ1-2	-	TGTGCCAGTAGTATCCGCGAACGGGACTACTATGGCTACACCTTC	CASSIRERDYYGYTF
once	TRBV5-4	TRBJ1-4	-	TGTGCCAGCAGCTTGGGGGGGCACACTAATGAAAAACTGTTTTTT	CASSLGGHTNEKLFF
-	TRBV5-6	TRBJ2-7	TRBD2	TGTGCCAGCAGCGAAAGACTAGCGGTCTCCTACGAGCAGTACTTC	CASSERLAVSYEQYF
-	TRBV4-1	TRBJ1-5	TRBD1	TGCGCCAGCAGCCGCACAGGGGGCCCCGATAGCAATCAGCCCCAGCATTTT	CASSRTGGPDSNQPQHF
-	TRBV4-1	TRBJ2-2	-	TGCGCCAGCAGCCAGGCTGCAACTCCGGGCGGGGAGCTGTTTTTT	CASSQAATPGGELFF
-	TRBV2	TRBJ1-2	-	TGTGCCAGCAGTGAAAGTAGGGGTCTAGGTGGCTACACCTTC	CASSESRGLGGYTF
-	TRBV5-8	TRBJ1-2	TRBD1	TGTGCCAGCAGCATAGGACAGGGTGATGGCTACACCTTC	CASSIGQGDGYTF
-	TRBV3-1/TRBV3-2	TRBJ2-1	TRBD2	TGTGCCAGCAGCCCGACCTTAGCGGGGGGGCCTTACGATGAGCAGTTCTTC	CASSPTLAGGPYDEQFF
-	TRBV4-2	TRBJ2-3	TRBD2	TGTGCCAGCAGCCAGCTAGCGGGGGTTAGCACAGATACGCAGTATTTT	CASSQLAGVSTDTQYF
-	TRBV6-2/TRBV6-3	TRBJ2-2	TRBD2	TGTGCCAGCAGTTACTGGTCTAGCGGGAGGGGTCGCGGCGGGGAGCTGTTTTTT	CASSYWSSGRGRGGELFF
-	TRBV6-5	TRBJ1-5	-	TGTGCCAGCAGCGGGGGGATGTATAGCAATCAGCCCCAGCATTTT	CASSGGMYSNQPQHF
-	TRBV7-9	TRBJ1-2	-	TGTGCCAGCAGCTTAGGGTCCCAGAACTATGGCTACACCTTC	CASSLGSQNYGYTF
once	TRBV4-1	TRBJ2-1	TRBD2	TGCGCCAGCAGCCAAAGACTAGCGGGGGAAGACAATGAGCAGTTCTTC	CASSQRLAGEDNEQFF
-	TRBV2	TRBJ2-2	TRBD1	TGTGCCAGCAGCGGACAGGGACCTGGGGAGCTGTTTTTT	CASSGQGPGELFF
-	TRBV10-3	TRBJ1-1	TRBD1	TGTGCCATCAGAGGACAGGGGAACACTGAAGCTTTCTTT	CAIRGQGNTEAFF
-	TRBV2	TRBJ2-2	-	TGTGCCAGCCGGGTAGACACCGGGGAGCTGTTTTTT	CASRVDTGELFF
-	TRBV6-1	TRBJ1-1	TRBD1	TGTGCCAGCAGTGAGACAGGGACGTGGACTGAAGCTTTCTTT	CASSETGTWTEAFF
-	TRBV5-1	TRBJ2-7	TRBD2	TGCGCCAGCAGCGCACACCTCGGACTAGCGCCCGCCTACGAGCAGTACTTC	CASSAHLGLAPAYEQYF